This T cell receptor (beta chain) comes out of a study of blood T cell repertoires in COVID-19. Study summary: Specimens from acute and convalescent COVID-19 originated in the United States, Italy and Spain.

Assay used: immunoSEQ multiplex PCR; TCRdb lists only in-frame clones, some missing. The table shows around 72,000 clones, with approximately 82% occurring only once. Trimming cost V 3 bases and J 0 bases, with 15 bases left between them. Germline loops: CDR1 SGHNT, CDR2 YENEEA. The CDR3 runs 16 residues. The sequenced sample was peripheral blood. The V gene is TRBV11-3, the J gene TRBJ2-7, with D perhaps matching TRBD1 (5 bases). The origin of this receptor is a woman of 80 years or more with acute or convalescent COVID-19. In DNA form, the CDR3 reads TGTGCCAGCAGCTTCGGCGGAACCGACAGCTCCTACGAGCAGTACTTC. Translated, it gives CASSFGGTDSSYEQYF. The entire variable domain, with the rest obtained from reference TRBV11-3 and TRBJ2-7, is as follows: EAGVVQSPRYKIIEKKQPVAFWCNPISGHNTLYWYLQNLGQGPELLIRYENEEAVDDSQLPKDRFSAERLKGVDSTLKIQPAELGDSAVYLCASSFGGTDSSYEQYFGPGTRLTVT.